This T cell receptor (beta chain) came from a study of regulatory T cells in long-lasting Graves disease. Study summary: Over 5 years of antithyroid drugs plus positive TSH receptor antibodies defined persistent Graves' disease.

Indicated time point: persistent/refractory GD, antithyroid drugs over 5 years with positive TRAb. The TCR library was prepared using RNA isolated from PBMCs. This clonotype was seen only a few times. In building TCR beta libraries, iRepertoire HTBI primers were used together with Arm-PCR of CDR3 regions. TCRdb fed the multiplex PCR reads into MiXCR, producing one record per CDR3 protein. The table includes some 440,000 distinct CDR3 sequences, more than 20% detected once. This material consisted of peripheral blood mononuclear cells (PBMCs), taken when the disease was refractory, from a patient treated with antithyroid drugs. The source is a female donor with Graves disease.

The CDR3 DNA is TGCGCCAGCAGCCAAGGGGGACAGGGTCAGGGCTACACCTTC. This encodes CASSQGGQGQGYTF. The V call is TRBV4-1, the J call TRBJ1-2, with 9 bases identical to TRBD1. The CDR3 runs to 14 residues. Germline V CDR1 and CDR2: MGHRA, YSYEKL. The trim removed 1 base at V and 8 bases at J, leaving 5 bases unmatched.